The next 22 T cell receptor beta chains were all read from a single sample in a study of vaccination and CD4 T cells after COVID-19. The time point was: late sampling 161 to 241 days after vaccination in a few convalescent patients. Each CDR3 protein gets one entry after TCRdb re-called the PCR reads with MiXCR. The profile shows approximately 40,000 distinct CDR3 sequences, about 34% of them singletons. The specimen comprised CD4+ T cells from blood, sampled about 7 months after SARS-CoV-2 vaccination. Receptors were obtained from a human donor who had recovered from COVID-19.

The chain combines TRBV28 with TRBJ1-5; unclear D gene. The CDR3 runs 14 residues. V shed 5 bases and J shed 2 bases, with 10 bases lying between them. The germline gives CDR1 MDHEN, CDR2 SYDVKM. CDR3 sequence reads: CASSGGFGNQPQHF. CDR3 nucleotide sequence: TGTGCCAGCAGTGGAGGATTCGGCAATCAGCCCCAGCATTTT. The full variable domain, with the rest looked up from reference TRBV28 and TRBJ1-5, is DVKVTQSSRYLVKRTGEKVFLECVQDMDHENMFWYRQDPGLGLRLIYFSYDVKMKEKGDIPEGYSVSREKKERFSLILESASTNQTSMYLCASSGGFGNQPQHFGDGTRLSIL.

A few counts support this clonotype. The rearrangement links TRBV6-5 to TRBJ2-2; D gene uncertain. CDR1 is MNHEY and CDR2 is SVGAGI in the germline V gene. The V end lost 2 bases, the J end lost 7 bases, and 5 bases lay between the germline ends. CDR3 length: 12 amino acids. In DNA, the CDR3 is TGTGCCAGCAGTTACCGGCACGGGGAGCTGTTTTTT. It encodes CASSYRHGELFF.

The V and J genes are TRBV18 and TRBJ2-1, with 15 bases lining up with TRBD2. Germline V gene sequence: CDR1 KGHSH, CDR2 LQKENI. This CDR3 comprises 20 residues. V was clipped by 0 bases and J by 5 bases; unmatched bases: 11. CDR3 sequence (DNA): TGTGCCAGCTCACCACCGTACCTTGGACTAGCGGGAGGGGACCACAATGAGCAGTTCTTC. Translated: CASSPPYLGLAGGDHNEQFF.

This chain uses TRBV25-1 with TRBJ2-2; TRBD1 agrees at 8 bases. Per the germline V gene, CDR1 is MGHDK and CDR2 is SYGVNS. The junction had 0 bases not matched to a gene; V was cut back by 3 bases and J by 3 bases. The CDR3 spans 14 residues. CDR3 bases: TGTGCCAGCAGTGAGGACAGGGACACCGGGGAGCTGTTTTTT. Protein product: CASSEDRDTGELFF.

The chain employs TRBV6-1 and TRBJ2-7; D call uncertain. Deletions cut 5 bases from V and 5 bases from J, with 13 bases between. The germline V gene has CDR1 MNHNS and CDR2 SASEGT. The CDR3 is made up of 13 amino acids. The CDR3: CASSRKESNEQYF. DNA for the CDR3: TGTGCCAGCAGTAGGAAGGAATCCAACGAGCAGTACTTC.

This clonotype was detected only a few times. This chain links TRBV4-1 with TRBJ1-5, with D uncertain. CDR3 length equals 13 residues. The ends were cut back, 6 bases at V and 2 bases at J, with 8 bases in the middle. CDR1 and CDR2 from the germline V gene are MGHRA and YSYEKL. CDR3 nucleotides: TGCGCCAGCAGGGGCGAGGGCAATCAGCCCCAGCATTTT. Protein: CASRGEGNQPQHF.

The gene calls are TRBV4-1 and TRBJ2-7; D is uncertain. The ends were cut back, 4 bases at V and 2 bases at J, with 18 bases in the middle. This CDR3 has 16 amino acids. Germline CDR1 and CDR2: MGHRA and YSYEKL. Here the CDR3 reads CASSPSVDILTYEQYF. In DNA form, the CDR3 reads TGCGCCAGCAGCCCCTCAGTGGATATTCTTACCTACGAGCAGTACTTC.

The gene calls are TRBV20-1 and TRBJ1-2, with 12 positions matching TRBD1. The CDR3 has 17 residues. Germline V gives CDR1 DFQATT, CDR2 SNEGSKA (reference sequence). With 0 bases clipped from V and 3 bases from J, the junction kept 8 bases outside the gene matches. The CDR3 reads CSARDLRDRGLDYGYTF. Here the CDR3 DNA reads TGCAGTGCTAGAGACCTAAGGGACAGGGGGCTAGACTATGGCTACACCTTC.

The V call is TRBV27, the J call TRBJ2-5; D uncertain. Germline V CDR1 and CDR2: MNHEY, SMNVEV (reference sequence). The CDR3 spans 15 residues. V lost 6 bases and J lost 2, with 16 bases in between. The CDR3 here is CASRTQGGFQETQYF. CDR3 nucleotide sequence: TGTGCCAGCAGAACCCAAGGTGGTTTTCAAGAGACCCAGTACTTC.

This clonotype was detected many times. The chain has TRBV7-6 and TRBJ2-7; 10 bases are a match to TRBD2. The CDR3 is made up of 14 amino acids. J gave up 0 bases and V 5 bases, and 1 base lay outside the gene matches. In germline, CDR1 is SGHVS, CDR2 FNYEAQ. The CDR3 reads CASSPSGSSYEQYF. As DNA, the CDR3 is TGTGCCAGCAGCCCTAGCGGGAGCTCCTACGAGCAGTACTTC. The full variable domain, rest sourced from reference TRBV7-6 and TRBJ2-7, is GAGVSQSPRYKVTKRGQDVALRCDPISGHVSLYWYRQALGQGPEFLTYFNYEAQQDKSGLPNDRFSAERPEGSISTLTIQRTEQRDSAMYRCASSPSGSSYEQYFGPGTRLTVT.

This clonotype occurred a few times. This chain links TRBV20-1 with TRBJ1-2, with D possibly TRBD1 on 5 matching bases. Trimming left V 0 bases short and J 8 bases short, with 10 bases between. The CDR3 extends over 12 amino acids. CDR1 is DFQATT, CDR2 SNEGSKA, per germline (reference sequence). The CDR3 sequence: CSAREGEGGYTF. In DNA, the CDR3 is TGCAGTGCTAGAGAAGGGGAGGGCGGCTACACCTTC.

This clonotype was seen a few times. This chain joins TRBV20-1 and TRBJ2-7; possible D gene TRBD1, 5 bases. The germline V gene encodes CDR1 DFQATT and CDR2 SNEGSKA (reference sequence). This CDR3 is 12 amino acids long. The V end lost 7 bases, the J end lost 4 bases, and 14 bases lay between the germline ends. As DNA, the CDR3 is TGCAGTGTTCTCAAGGGGCAATACGAGCAGTACTTC. This sequence encodes CSVLKGQYEQYF.

The chain employs TRBV27 and TRBJ2-5; the match to TRBD1 covers 10 bases. The trim removed 5 bases at V and 5 bases at J, leaving 17 bases unmatched. This CDR3 region has 18 residues. CDR1 is MNHEY, CDR2 SMNVEV, per germline (reference sequence). CDR3 coding DNA: TGTGCCAGCAGTCCCGAAGACAGGGGGCCTAGCCTGGCTGAGACCCAGTACTTC. Protein product: CASSPEDRGPSLAETQYF.

The chain uses TRBV7-9 and TRBJ1-3; D might be TRBD1 (6 bases). This CDR3 contains 15 residues. Trimming took 5 bases from V and 3 from J, leaving 14 bases between them. Looked up from germline, CDR1 is SEHNR and CDR2 is FQNEAQ (reference sequence). CDR3 sequence (DNA): TGTGCCAGCAGCACCCAGGGGCTCGATGGAAACACCATATATTTT. Amino acid sequence: CASSTQGLDGNTIYF.

This chain links TRBV27 with TRBJ2-1; 14 nucleotides agree with TRBD2. The V and J ends lost 5 bases and 5 bases, in that order; junction bases with no gene match: 8. CDR3 size: 17 residues. CDR1 and CDR2 from the germline V gene are MNHEY and SMNVEV (reference sequence). CDR3 DNA sequence: TGTGCCAGCAGTCACCAGGGACTAGCGGGAGAGCACAATGAGCAGTTCTTC. Translation gives CASSHQGLAGEHNEQFF.

CDR3 nucleotides: TGTGCCACCAGCAGAGTCCGACTAGCGGGAGATACCGGCAATGAGCAGTTCTTC. Protein sequence: CATSRVRLAGDTGNEQFF. The chain links TRBV15 to TRBJ2-1; 12 nucleotides match TRBD2. Germline V lookup: CDR1 LNHNV, CDR2 YYDKDF (reference sequence). J lost 6 bases, V lost 1 base, and 10 bases had no gene match. The CDR3 length is 18 residues. The full variable domain, rest sourced from reference TRBV15 and TRBJ2-1, is DAMVIQNPRYQVTQFGKPVTLSCSQTLNHNVMYWYQQKSSQAPKLLFHYYDKDFNNEADTPDNFQSRRPNTSFCFLDIRSPGLGDTAMYLCATSRVRLAGDTGNEQFFGPGTRLTVL.

V is TRBV29-1 and J is TRBJ2-5; D ambiguous. With 2 bases removed from V and 2 bases from J, the gap between germline ends came to 3 bases. This CDR3 contains 11 residues. Germline V gene data show CDR1 as SQVTM and CDR2 as ANQGSEA. CDR3 region: CSVEHQETQYF. In DNA, the CDR3 is TGCAGCGTTGAACATCAAGAGACCCAGTACTTC.

This clonotype showed up just a few times. CDR3 nucleotides: TGTGCCAGCAGTTTGGCGGGATACTACGAGCAGTACTTC. It specifies CASSLAGYYEQYF. This chain joins TRBV27 and TRBJ2-7, with TRBD2 as a possible D gene (6 bases). V lost 3 bases, J lost 3 bases, and 9 bases lay in between. The CDR3 is 13 residues long. Germline V CDR1 and CDR2: MNHEY, SMNVEV (reference sequence).

The rearrangement links TRBV27 to TRBJ2-7; D remains unclear. Germline loops: CDR1 MNHEY, CDR2 SMNVEV (reference sequence). Trimming removed 6 bases at V and 3 bases at J, with 15 bases between. The CDR3 spans 14 residues. Here the CDR3 reads CASRPIGIYYEQYF. CDR3 DNA: TGTGCCAGCAGACCAATAGGGATATACTACGAGCAGTACTTC.

CDR3 sequence: CSAAGLRLFYNEQFF. The CDR3 region has the DNA TGCAGTGCTGCCGGACTACGGCTCTTTTACAATGAGCAGTTCTTC. The rearrangement links TRBV20-1 to TRBJ2-1, with a tentative D call TRBD2 (6 bases). This CDR3 is 15 amino acids long. Germline CDR1 is DFQATT and CDR2 is SNEGSKA (reference sequence). Trimming removed 5 bases from V and 4 bases from J, with 18 bases in between.

The chain links TRBV27 to TRBJ2-2, with TRBD2 as a possible D gene (6 bases). This CDR3 comprises 14 residues. Germline V gives CDR1 MNHEY, CDR2 SMNVEV (reference sequence). V lost 2 bases, J lost 2 bases, and 6 bases lay in between. CDR3 region: CASSLAGNTGELFF. The DNA for the CDR3 is TGTGCCAGCAGTTTAGCGGGAAACACCGGGGAGCTGTTTTTT.

The chain employs TRBV10-3 and TRBJ2-5; D uncertain. CDR3 length: 12 amino acids. V shed 3 bases and J shed 9 bases, with 11 bases lying between them. Germline V gene sequence: CDR1 ENHRY, CDR2 SYGVKD. In nucleotides, the CDR3 is TGTGCCATCAGTGAAGATAACCTGGCCCAGTACTTC. Translated: CAISEDNLAQYF.